This section outlines one TCR beta chain sequence together with its context. The authors prepared the TCRbeta library with unique molecular identifiers. TCRdb recomputed calls from the PCR reads with MiXCR, one row per CDR3 protein. This sample has approximately 350,000 distinct CDR3 sequences, with approximately 12% found just once. This entry belongs to a study of T-cell reconstitution after alpha-beta-depleted transplantation in children. The sequence derives from a human donor who donated a stem cell graft to a child with Fanconi anemia. The sample here was PBMCs, taken from the stem cell graft.

CDR3 sequence reads: CASMTGVGNQPQHF. The CDR3 coding sequence is TGTGCCAGCATGACGGGGGTGGGCAATCAGCCCCAGCATTTT. The rearrangement uses TRBV6-1 and TRBJ1-5; a weak D match, TRBD1 (5 bases). V lost 7 bases, J lost 2 bases, and 12 bases lay in between. The CDR3 runs 14 residues. CDR1 is MNHNS and CDR2 is SASEGT in the germline V gene.